This T cell receptor beta chain was sequenced in a study of blood T cell repertoires in COVID-19. Looking at the study overall: The United States, Italy and Spain were the sources of the acute and convalescent COVID-19 samples. Sources were T cells, B-cell-depleted T cells, or PBMCs; the material itself was cDNA or gDNA.

Per the original methods: Estimation of nucleated cell counts relied on the amplification of reference gene primers. Sequencing used immunoSEQ multiplex PCR; TCRdb keeps in-frame clones, though not all of them. The V and J calls and clone size are taken from that table; D and trimming were inferred from the DNA. Among around 260,000 clones, approximately 82% were seen once, and the ten largest hold about 4.3%. CDR3 length equals 15 residues. V was clipped by 6 bases and J by 6 bases, with 15 bases between them. CDR1 is SGHVS and CDR2 is FQNEAQ in the germline V gene. V usage is TRBV7-8 and J usage is TRBJ1-6; D remains unclear. The sequencing input was peripheral blood. The TCR sequence derives from a man aged 60 to 75 who had recovered from COVID-19. The CDR3 is CASREVGSGNSPLHF. In nucleotides, the CDR3 is TGTGCCAGCAGGGAAGTCGGGTCGGGTAATTCACCCCTCCACTTT. The whole variable domain, remainder taken from reference TRBV7-8 and TRBJ1-6, is GAGVSQSPRYKVAKRGQDVALRCDPISGHVSLFWYQQALGQGPEFLTYFQNEAQLDKSGLPSDRFFAERPEGSVSTLKIQRTQQEDSAVYLCASREVGSGNSPLHFGNGTRLTVT.